In this sample, the clone carrying this T cell receptor (beta chain) turned up a few times. TCRbeta library preparation incorporated unique molecular identifiers. MiXCR, applied by TCRdb to the PCR reads, yields one record per CDR3 protein. The sample includes around 370,000 distinct CDR3 sequences, about 9.3% of them seen just once. This CDR3 is built from 14 residues. Trimming took off 0 bases at V and 2 bases at J, with 8 bases between the two ends. Per germline, CDR1 LGHDT and CDR2 YNNKEL (reference sequence). The data were obtained in a study of T-cell reconstitution after alpha-beta-depleted transplantation in children.

The specimen comprised PBMCs from the stem cell graft donor, sampled from the stem cell graft. This sequence originates from a human donor who donated a stem cell graft to a child with acute lymphoblastic leukemia. V and J are TRBV3-1 and TRBJ2-7; the D is unclear. The CDR3 DNA sequence: TGTGCCAGCAGCCAAGATTCCAGAACCTACGAGCAGTACTTC. Translating it yields CASSQDSRTYEQYF.